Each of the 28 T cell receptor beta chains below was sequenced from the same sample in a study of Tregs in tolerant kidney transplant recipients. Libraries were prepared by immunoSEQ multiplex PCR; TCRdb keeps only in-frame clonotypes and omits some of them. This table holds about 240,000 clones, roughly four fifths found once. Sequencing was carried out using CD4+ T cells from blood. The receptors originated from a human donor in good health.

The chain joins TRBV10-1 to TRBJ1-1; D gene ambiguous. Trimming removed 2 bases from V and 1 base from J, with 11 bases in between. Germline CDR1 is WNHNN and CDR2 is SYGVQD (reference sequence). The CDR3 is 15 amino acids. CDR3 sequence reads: CASSEPGWENTEAFF. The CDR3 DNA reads TGCGCCAGCAGTGAGCCGGGCTGGGAGAACACTGAAGCTTTCTTT.

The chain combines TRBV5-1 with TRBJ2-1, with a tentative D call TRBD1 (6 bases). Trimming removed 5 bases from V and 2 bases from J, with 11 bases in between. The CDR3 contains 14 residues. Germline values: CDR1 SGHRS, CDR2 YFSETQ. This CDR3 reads CASRTGQTYNEQFF. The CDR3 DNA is TGCGCCAGCAGGACGGGACAAACCTACAATGAGCAGTTCTTC.

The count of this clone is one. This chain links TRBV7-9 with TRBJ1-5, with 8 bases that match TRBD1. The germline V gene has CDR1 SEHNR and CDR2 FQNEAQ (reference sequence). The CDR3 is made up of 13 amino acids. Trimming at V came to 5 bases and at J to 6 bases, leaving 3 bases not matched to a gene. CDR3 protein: CASSLTGVQPQHF. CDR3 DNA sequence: TGTGCCAGCAGCCTGACAGGGGTTCAGCCCCAGCATTTT.

The CDR3 coding sequence is TGCGCCAGCAGATCAGGAAGGGACCTAGCCAAAAACATTCAGTACTTC. This encodes CASRSGRDLAKNIQYF. The rearrangement joins TRBV5-1 to TRBJ2-4, with D possibly called TRBD1 or TRBD2 (5 bases each). Germline CDR1 SGHRS, CDR2 YFSETQ. This CDR3 spans 16 amino acids. V gave up 5 bases and J gave up 0 bases, with 15 bases separating them.

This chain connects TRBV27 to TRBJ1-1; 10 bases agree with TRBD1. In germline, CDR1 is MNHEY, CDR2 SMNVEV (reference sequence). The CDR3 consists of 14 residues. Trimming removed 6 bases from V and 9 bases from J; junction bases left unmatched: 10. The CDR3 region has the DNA TGTGCCAGCAGAAGTTATGGGGGACAGGGGAAAGCTTTCTTT. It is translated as CASRSYGGQGKAFF.

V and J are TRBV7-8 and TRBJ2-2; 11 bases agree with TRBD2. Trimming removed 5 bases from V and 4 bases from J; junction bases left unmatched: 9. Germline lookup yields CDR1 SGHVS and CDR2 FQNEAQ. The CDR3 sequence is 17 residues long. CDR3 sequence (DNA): TGTGCCAGCAGCCCCCGATCTAGCGGGAGGTTCACCGGGGAGCTGTTTTTT. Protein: CASSPRSSGRFTGELFF.

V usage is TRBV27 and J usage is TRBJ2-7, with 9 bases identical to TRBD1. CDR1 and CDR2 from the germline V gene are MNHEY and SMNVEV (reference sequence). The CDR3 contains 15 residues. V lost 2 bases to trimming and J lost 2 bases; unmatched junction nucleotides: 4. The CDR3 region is CASSLTGGLPYEQYF. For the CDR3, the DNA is TGTGCCAGCAGTTTAACAGGGGGCCTCCCCTACGAGCAGTACTTC.

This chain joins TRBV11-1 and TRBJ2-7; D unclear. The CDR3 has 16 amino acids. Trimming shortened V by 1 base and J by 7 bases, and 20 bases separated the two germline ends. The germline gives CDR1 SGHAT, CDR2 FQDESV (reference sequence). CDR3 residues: CASSLEVRPPATEQYF. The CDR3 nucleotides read TGTGCCAGCAGCTTAGAGGTGCGTCCGCCTGCTACGGAGCAGTACTTC. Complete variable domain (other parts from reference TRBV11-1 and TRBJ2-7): EAEVAQSPRYKITEKSQAVAFWCDPISGHATLYWYRQILGQGPELLVQFQDESVVDDSQLPKDRFSAERLKGVDSTLKIQPAELGDSAMYLCASSLEVRPPATEQYFGPGTRLTVT.

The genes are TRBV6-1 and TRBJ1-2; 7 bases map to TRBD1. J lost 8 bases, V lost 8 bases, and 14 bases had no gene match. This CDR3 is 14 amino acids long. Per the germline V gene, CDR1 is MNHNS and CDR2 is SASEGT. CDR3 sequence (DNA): TGTGCCAGCCAGAGCACAGGGGAGGTTAAGGGCTACACCTTC. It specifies CASQSTGEVKGYTF.

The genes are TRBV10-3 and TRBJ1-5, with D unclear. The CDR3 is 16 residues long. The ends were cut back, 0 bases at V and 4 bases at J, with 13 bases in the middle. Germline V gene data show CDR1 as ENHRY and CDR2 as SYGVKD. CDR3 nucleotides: TGTGCCATCAGTGAGTCGAAGGCCCTACGGAATCAGCCCCAGCATTTT. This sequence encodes CAISESKALRNQPQHF.

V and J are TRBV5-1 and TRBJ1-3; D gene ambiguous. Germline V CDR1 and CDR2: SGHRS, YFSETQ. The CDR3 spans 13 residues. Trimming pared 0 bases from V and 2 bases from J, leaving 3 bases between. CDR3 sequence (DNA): TGCGCCAGCAGCTTGGGGGCTGGAAACACCATATATTTT. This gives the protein CASSLGAGNTIYF.

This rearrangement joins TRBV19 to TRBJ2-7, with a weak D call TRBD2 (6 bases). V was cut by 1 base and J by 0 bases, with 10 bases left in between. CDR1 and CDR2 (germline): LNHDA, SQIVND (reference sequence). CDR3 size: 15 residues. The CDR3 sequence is CASSIVGLYSYEQYF. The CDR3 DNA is TGTGCCAGTAGTATAGTGGGACTTTACTCCTACGAGCAGTACTTC.

The CDR3 spells CASSLTGDSGANVLTF. The CDR3, as DNA: TGCGCCAGCAGCTTGACAGGGGACTCTGGGGCCAACGTCCTGACTTTC. The chain couples TRBV5-1 to TRBJ2-6; TRBD1 matches at 7 bases. With V trimmed by 1 base and J by 0 bases, 1 base remained unmatched. This CDR3 spans 16 amino acids. In germline, CDR1 is SGHRS, CDR2 YFSETQ.

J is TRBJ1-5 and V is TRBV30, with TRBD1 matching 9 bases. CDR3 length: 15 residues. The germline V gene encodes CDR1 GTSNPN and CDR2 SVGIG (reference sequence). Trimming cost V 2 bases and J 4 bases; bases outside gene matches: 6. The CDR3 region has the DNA TGTGCCTGGAGTCCCGGGACAGGGTGGAATCAGCCCCAGCATTTT. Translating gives CAWSPGTGWNQPQHF.

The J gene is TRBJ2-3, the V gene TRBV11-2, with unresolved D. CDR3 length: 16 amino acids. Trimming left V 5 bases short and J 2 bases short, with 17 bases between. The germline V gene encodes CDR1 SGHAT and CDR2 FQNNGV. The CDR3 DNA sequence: TGTGCCAGCAGCCCCAACTTAGTCACCGCCACAGATACGCAGTATTTT. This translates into CASSPNLVTATDTQYF. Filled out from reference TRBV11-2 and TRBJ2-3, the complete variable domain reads EAGVAQSPRYKIIEKRQSVAFWCNPISGHATLYWYQQILGQGPKLLIQFQNNGVVDDSQLPKDRFSAERLKGVDSTLKIQPAKLEDSAVYLCASSPNLVTATDTQYFGPGTRLTVL.

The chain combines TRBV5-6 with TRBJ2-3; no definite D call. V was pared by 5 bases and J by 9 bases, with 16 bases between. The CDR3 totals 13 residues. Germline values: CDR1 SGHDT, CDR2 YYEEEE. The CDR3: CASSPAVSFTQYF. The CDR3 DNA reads TGTGCCAGCAGTCCCGCGGTCAGCTTCACGCAGTATTTT.

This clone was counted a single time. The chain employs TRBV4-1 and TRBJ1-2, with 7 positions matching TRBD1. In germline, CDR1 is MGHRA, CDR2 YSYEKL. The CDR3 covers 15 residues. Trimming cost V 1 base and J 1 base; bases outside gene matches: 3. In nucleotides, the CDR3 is TGCGCCAGCAGCCAAGCTCCAGGGGGTAACTATGGCTACACCTTC. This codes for CASSQAPGGNYGYTF.

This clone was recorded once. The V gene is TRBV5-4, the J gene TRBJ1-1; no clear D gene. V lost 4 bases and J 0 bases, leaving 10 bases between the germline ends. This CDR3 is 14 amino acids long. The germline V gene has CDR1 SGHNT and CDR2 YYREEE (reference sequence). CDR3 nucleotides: TGTGCCAGCAGCGTGACGGCCATGAACACTGAAGCTTTCTTT. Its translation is CASSVTAMNTEAFF.

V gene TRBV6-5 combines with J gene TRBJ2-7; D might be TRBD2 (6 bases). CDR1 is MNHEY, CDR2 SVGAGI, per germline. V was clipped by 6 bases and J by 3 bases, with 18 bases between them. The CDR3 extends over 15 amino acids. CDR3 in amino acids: CASSPRDSHYYEQYF. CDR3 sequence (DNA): TGTGCCAGCAGCCCCAGGGACTCCCACTACTACGAGCAGTACTTC.

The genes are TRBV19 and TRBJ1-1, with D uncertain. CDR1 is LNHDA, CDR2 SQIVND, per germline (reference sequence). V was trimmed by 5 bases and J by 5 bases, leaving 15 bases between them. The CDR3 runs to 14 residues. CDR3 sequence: CASSGDEARTEAFF. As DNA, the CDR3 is TGTGCCAGTAGTGGAGATGAGGCGAGGACTGAAGCTTTCTTT.

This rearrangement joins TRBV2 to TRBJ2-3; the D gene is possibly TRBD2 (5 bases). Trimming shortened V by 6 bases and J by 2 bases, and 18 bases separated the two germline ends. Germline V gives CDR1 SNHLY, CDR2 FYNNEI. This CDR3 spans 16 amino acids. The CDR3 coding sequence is TGTGCCAGCAGCCCCCTACCAGCGGCTCACACAGATACGCAGTATTTT. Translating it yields CASSPLPAAHTDTQYF.

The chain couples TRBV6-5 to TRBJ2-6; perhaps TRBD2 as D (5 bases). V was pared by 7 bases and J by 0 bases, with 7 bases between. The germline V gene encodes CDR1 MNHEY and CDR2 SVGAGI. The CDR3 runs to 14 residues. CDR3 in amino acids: CASTGISGANVLTF. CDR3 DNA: TGTGCCAGCACCGGGATCTCTGGGGCCAACGTCCTGACTTTC.

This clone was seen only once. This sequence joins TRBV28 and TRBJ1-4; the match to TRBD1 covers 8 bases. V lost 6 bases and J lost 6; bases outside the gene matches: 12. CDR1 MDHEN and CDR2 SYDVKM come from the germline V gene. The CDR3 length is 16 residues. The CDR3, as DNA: TGTGCCAGCAGCATCCTCCAGGGGGCTTTTTATGAAAAACTGTTTTTT. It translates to CASSILQGAFYEKLFF.

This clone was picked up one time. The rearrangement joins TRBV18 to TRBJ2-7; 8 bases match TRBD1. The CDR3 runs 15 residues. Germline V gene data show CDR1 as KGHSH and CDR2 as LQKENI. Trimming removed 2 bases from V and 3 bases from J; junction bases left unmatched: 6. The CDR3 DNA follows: TGTGCCAGCTCACCATACCAGGGGGCGAGCTACGAGCAGTACTTC. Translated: CASSPYQGASYEQYF.

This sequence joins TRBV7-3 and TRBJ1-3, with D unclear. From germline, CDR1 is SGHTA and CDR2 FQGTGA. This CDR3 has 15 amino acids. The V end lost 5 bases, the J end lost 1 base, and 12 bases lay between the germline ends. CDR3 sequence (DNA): TGTGCCAGCAGCGTCGACAATGGTTCTGGAAACACCATATATTTT. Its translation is CASSVDNGSGNTIYF.

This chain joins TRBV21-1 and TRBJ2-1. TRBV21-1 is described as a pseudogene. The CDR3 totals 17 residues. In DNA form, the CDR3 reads TGTGCCAGCAGCAAAGAAAGTAAGGGCTCCTCCTACAATGAGCAGTTCTTC. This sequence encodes CASSKESKGSSYNEQFF.

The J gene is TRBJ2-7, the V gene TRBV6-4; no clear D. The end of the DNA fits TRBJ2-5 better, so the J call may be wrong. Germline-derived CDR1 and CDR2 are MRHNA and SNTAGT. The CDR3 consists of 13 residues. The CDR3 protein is CASSDPTEETQYF. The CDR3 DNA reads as TGTGCCAGCAGTGACCCGACCGAAGAGACCCAGTACTTC.

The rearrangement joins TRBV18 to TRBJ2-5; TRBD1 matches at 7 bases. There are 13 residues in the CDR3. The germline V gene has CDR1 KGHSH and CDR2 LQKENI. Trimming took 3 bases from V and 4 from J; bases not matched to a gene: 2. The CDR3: CASSPGQLETQYF. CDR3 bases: TGTGCCAGCTCACCGGGACAGTTAGAGACCCAGTACTTC. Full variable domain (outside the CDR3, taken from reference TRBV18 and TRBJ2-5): NAGVMQNPRHLVRRRGQEARLRCSPMKGHSHVYWYRQLPEEGLKFMVYLQKENIIDESGMPKERFSAEFPKEGPSILRIQQVVRGDSAAYFCASSPGQLETQYFGPGTRLLVL.